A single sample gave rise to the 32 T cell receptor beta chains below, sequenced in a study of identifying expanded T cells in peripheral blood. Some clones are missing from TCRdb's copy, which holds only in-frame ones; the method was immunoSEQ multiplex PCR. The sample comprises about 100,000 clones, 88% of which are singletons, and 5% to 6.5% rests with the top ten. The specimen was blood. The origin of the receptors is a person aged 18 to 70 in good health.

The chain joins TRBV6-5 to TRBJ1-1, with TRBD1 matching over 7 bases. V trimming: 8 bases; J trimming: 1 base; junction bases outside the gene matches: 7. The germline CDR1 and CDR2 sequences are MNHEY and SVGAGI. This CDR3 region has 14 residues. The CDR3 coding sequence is TGTGCCAGCTGGACAGGAGGGAGGAACACTGAAGCTTTCTTT. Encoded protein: CASWTGGRNTEAFF.

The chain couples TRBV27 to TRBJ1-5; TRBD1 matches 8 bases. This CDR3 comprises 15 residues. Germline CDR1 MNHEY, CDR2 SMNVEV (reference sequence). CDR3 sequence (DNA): TGTGACCTAGGGGACAGGACCAAGGAGTGTCAGCCCCAGCATTTT. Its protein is CDLGDRTKECQPQHF.

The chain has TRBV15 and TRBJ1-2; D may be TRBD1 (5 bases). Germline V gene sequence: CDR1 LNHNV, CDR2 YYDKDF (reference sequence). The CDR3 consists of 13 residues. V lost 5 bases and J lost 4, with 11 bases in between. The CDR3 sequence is CATSRGGVYGYTF. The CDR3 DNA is TGTGCCACCAGCCGGGGAGGGGTCTATGGCTACACCTTC.

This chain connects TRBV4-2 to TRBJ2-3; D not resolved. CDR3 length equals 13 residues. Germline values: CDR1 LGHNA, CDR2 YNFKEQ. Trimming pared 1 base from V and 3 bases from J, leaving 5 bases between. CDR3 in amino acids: CASSQGKTDTQYF. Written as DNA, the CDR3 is TGTGCCAGCAGCCAAGGAAAAACAGATACGCAGTATTTT.

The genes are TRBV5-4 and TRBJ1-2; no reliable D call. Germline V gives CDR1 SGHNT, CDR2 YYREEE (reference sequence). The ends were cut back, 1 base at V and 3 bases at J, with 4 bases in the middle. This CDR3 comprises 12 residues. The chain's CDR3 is CASSLSYYGYTF. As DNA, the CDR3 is TGTGCCAGCAGCTTGAGCTACTATGGCTACACCTTC.

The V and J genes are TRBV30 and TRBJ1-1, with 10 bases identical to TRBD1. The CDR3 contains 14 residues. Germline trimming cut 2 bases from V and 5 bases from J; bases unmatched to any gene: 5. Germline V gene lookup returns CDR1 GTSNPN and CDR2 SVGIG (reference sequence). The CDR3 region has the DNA TGTGCCTGGAGTCCTGGGACAGGGGATACTGAAGCTTTCTTT. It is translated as CAWSPGTGDTEAFF.

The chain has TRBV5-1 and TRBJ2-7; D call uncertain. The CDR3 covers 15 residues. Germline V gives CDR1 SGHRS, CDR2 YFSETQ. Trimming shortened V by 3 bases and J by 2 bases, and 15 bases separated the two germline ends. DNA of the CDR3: TGCGCCAGCAGCTACCAGGACGTCTCGCCCTACGAGCAGTACTTC. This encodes CASSYQDVSPYEQYF.

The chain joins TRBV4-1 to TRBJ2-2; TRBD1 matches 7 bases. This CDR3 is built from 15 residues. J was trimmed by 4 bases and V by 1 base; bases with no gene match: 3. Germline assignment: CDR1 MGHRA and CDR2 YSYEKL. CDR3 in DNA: TGCGCCAGCAGCCAAGGACAGGGCGGCACCGGGGAGCTGTTTTTT. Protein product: CASSQGQGGTGELFF.

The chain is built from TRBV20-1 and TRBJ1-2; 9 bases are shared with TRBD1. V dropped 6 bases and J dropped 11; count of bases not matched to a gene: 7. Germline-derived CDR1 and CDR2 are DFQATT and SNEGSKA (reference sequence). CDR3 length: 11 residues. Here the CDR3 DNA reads TGCAGTGCGCCGGGACAGGGAGGTTACACCTTC. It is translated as CSAPGQGGYTF.

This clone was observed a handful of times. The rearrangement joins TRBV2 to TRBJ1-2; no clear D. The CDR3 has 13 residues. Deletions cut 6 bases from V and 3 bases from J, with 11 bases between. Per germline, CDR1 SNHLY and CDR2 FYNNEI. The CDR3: CASRTREDYGYTF. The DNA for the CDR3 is TGTGCCAGCAGGACAAGGGAGGACTATGGCTACACCTTC.

Written as DNA, the CDR3 is TGTGCCAGCAGTGAAATCGGGTCGTTATCGAATCAGCCCCAGCATTTT. Its protein product is CASSEIGSLSNQPQHF. The genes are TRBV2 and TRBJ1-5; unclear D gene. The V end was cut by 2 bases, the J end by 4 bases, with 15 bases between. The CDR3 spans 16 residues. Per the germline V gene, CDR1 is SNHLY and CDR2 is FYNNEI.

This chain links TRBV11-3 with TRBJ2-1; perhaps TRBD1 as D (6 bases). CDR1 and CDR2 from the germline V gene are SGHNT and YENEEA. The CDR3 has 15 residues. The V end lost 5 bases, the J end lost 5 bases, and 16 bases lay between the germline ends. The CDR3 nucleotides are TGTGCCAGCAGCCCCAACCCCACAGGGAACAATGAGCAGTTCTTC. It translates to CASSPNPTGNNEQFF.

The CDR3 DNA sequence: TGTGCCAGCAGCCAATACGGGACAGGGGTTGGAGCTTTCTTT. It codes for CASSQYGTGVGAFF. V usage is TRBV6-1 and J usage is TRBJ1-1, with 10 bases aligning to TRBD1. V shed 6 bases, J shed 10 bases, and the junction held 11 bases outside the gene matches. Germline values: CDR1 MNHNS, CDR2 SASEGT. The CDR3 is 14 amino acids.

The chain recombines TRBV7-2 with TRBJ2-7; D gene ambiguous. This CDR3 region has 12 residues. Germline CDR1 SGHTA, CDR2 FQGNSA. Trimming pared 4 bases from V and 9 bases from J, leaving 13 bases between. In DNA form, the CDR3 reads TGTGCCAGCAGCTCCGGGTGGGCCGTGCAGTACTTC. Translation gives CASSSGWAVQYF.

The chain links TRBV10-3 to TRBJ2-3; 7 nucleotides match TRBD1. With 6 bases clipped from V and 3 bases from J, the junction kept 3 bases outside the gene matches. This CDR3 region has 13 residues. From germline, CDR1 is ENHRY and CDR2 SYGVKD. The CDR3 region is CAISTGATDTQYF. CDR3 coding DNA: TGTGCCATCAGCACAGGGGCGACAGATACGCAGTATTTT.

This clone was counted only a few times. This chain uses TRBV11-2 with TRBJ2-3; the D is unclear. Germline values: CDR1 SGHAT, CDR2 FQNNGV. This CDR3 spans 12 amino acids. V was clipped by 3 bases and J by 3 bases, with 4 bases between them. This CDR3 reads CASSFATDTQYF. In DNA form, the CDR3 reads TGTGCCAGCAGCTTTGCAACAGATACGCAGTATTTT.

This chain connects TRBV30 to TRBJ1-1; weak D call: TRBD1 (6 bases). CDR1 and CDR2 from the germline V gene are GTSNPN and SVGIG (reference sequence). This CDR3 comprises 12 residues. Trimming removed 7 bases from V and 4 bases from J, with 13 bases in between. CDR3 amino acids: CASEGGATEAFF. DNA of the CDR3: TGTGCCTCGGAGGGGGGAGCCACTGAAGCTTTCTTT.

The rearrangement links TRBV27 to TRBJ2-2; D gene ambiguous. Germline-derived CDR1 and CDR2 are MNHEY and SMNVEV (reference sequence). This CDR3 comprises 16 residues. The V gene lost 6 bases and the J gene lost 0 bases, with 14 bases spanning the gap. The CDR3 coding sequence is TGTGCCAGCAGCTCTAACAGAAATTCGAACACCGGGGAGCTGTTTTTT. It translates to CASSSNRNSNTGELFF.

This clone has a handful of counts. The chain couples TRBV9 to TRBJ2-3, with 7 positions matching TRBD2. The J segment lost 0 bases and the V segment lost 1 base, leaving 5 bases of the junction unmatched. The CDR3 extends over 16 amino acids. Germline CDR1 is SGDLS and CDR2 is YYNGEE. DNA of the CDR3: TGTGCCAGCAGCGTATGGGTCGGGGGGAGCACAGATACGCAGTATTTT. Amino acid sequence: CASSVWVGGSTDTQYF.

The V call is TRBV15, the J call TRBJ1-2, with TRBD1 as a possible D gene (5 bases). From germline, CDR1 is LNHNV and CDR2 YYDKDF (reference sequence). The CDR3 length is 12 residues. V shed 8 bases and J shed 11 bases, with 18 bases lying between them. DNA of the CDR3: TGTGCCACCTCCCGGGACGGTTTAGCTTACACCTTC. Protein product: CATSRDGLAYTF.

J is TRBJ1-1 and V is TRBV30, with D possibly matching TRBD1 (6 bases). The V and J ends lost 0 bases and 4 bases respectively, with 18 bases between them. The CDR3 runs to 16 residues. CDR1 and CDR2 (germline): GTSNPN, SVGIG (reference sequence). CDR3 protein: CAWSVKGVLAGTEAFF. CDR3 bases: TGTGCCTGGAGTGTAAAGGGGGTATTAGCGGGCACTGAAGCTTTCTTT.

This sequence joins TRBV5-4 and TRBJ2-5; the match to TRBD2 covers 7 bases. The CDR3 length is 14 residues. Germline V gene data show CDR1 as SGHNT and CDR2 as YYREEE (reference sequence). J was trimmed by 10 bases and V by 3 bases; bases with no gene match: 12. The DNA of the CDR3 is TGTGCCAGCAGCTACGAGGGTAGCGGGTGGGACCAGTACTTC. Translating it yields CASSYEGSGWDQYF.

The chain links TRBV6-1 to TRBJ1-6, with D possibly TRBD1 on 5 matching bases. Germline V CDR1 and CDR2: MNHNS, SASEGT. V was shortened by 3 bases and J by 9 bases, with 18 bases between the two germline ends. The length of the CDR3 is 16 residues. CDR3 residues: CASSDDLGALVSPLHF. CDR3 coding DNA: TGTGCCAGCAGTGATGACCTCGGGGCCCTCGTTTCACCCCTCCACTTT.

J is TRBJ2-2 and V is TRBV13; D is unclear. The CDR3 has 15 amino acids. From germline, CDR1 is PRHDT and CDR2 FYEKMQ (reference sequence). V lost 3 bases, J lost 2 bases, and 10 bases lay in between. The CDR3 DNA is TGTGCCAGCAGCTTTCCAGGCCTCAACACCGGGGAGCTGTTTTTT. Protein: CASSFPGLNTGELFF.

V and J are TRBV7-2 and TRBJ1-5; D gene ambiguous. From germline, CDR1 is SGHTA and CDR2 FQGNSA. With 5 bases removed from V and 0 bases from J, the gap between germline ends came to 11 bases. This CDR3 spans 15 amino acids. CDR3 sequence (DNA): TGTGCCAGCAGCCTCTCGGGGAATAGCAATCAGCCCCAGCATTTT. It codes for CASSLSGNSNQPQHF.

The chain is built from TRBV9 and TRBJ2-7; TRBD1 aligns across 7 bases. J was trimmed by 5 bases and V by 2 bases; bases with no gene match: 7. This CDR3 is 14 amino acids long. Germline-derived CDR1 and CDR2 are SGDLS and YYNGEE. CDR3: CASSVSGTVDEQYF. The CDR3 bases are TGTGCCAGCAGCGTTTCCGGGACAGTGGACGAGCAGTACTTC.

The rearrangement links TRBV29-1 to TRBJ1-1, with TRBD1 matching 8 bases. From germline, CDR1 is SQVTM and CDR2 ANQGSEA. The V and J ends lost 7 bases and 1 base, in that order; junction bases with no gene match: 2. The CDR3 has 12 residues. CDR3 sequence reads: CSAGQGNTEAFF. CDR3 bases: TGCAGCGCAGGACAGGGGAACACTGAAGCTTTCTTT.

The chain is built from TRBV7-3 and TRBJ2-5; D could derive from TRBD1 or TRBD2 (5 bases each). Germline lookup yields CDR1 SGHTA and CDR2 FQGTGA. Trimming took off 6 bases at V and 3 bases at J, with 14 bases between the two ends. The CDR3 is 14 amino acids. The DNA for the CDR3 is TGTGCCAGCAGGCCCTACGGGACGGAAGAGACCCAGTACTTC. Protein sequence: CASRPYGTEETQYF.

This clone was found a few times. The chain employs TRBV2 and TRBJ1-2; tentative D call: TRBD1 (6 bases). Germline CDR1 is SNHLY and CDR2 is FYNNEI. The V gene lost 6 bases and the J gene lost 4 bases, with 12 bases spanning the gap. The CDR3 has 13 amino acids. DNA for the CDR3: TGTGCCAGCAGCTGGGGGGCGGCCTATGGCTACACCTTC. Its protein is CASSWGAAYGYTF. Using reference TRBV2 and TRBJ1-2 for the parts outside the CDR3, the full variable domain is EPEVTQTPSHQVTQMGQEVILRCVPISNHLYFYWYRQILGQKVEFLVSFYNNEISEKSEIFDDQFSVERPDGSNFTLKIRSTKLEDSAMYFCASSWGAAYGYTFGSGTRLTVV.

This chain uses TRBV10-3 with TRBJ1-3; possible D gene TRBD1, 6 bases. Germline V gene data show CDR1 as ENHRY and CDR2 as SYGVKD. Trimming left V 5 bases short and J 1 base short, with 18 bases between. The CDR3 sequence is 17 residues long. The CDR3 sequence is CAISPALTGLSGNTIYF. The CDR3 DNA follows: TGTGCCATCAGTCCCGCCCTGACAGGTCTGTCTGGAAACACCATATATTTT.

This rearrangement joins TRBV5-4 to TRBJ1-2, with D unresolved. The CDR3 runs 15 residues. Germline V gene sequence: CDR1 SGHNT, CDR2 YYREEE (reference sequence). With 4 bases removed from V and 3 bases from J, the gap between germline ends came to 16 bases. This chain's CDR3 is CASSLRLVEHYGYTF. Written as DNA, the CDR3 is TGTGCCAGCAGCCTAAGACTGGTCGAACACTATGGCTACACCTTC. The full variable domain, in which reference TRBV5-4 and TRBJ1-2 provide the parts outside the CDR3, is ETGVTQSPTHLIKTRGQQVTLRCSSQSGHNTVSWYQQALGQGPQFIFQYYREEENGRGNFPPRFSGLQFPNYSSELNVNALELDDSALYLCASSLRLVEHYGYTFGSGTRLTVV.

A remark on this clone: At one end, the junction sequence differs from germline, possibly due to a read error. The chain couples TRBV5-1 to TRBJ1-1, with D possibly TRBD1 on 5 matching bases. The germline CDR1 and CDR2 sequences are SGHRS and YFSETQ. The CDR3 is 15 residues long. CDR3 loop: CASRPTQVKNIEAFF. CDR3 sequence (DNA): TGCGCCAGCAGACCGACACAGGTGAAGAACATTGAAGCTTTCTTT. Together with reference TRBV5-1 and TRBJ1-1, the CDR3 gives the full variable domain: KAGVTQTPRYLIKTRGQQVTLSCSPISGHRSVSWYQQTPGQGLQFLFEYFSETQRNKGNFPGRFSGRQFSNSRSEMNVSTLELGDSALYLCASRPTQVKNIEAFFGQGTRLTVV.